A selection of T cell receptor beta chains follows, all from one sample in a study of T cell responses to AZD1222 COVID-19 vaccine. Produced via immunoSEQ multiplex PCR; TCRdb's table is partial and in-frame only. The sample lists about 94,000 clones; 85% were seen once. Sequencing used peripheral blood, obtained 28 days after the second AZD1222 dose. The receptors stem from an adult who received the AZD1222 COVID-19 vaccine. Each CDR3 is given with its conserved first and last residue. Fields, in order: V gene, D gene, clone size, J gene, CDR3 DNA, CDR3 protein. The D gene is left open where the match is weak. Some rows have no size entry. The others give once, few or many, or a class for an expanded clone.

V: TRBV28; D: TRBD1; size: NA; J: TRBJ1-2; DNA: TGTGCCAGCAGGCCCCCGGGACAGGCCTATGGCTACACCTTC; CDR3: CASRPPGQAYGYTF
V: TRBV6-4; D: TRBD2; size: NA; J: TRBJ2-3; DNA: TGTGCCAGCAGTGAAAGCGGGAGGGCCCTCGGCACAGATACGCAGTATTTT; CDR3: CASSESGRALGTDTQYF
V: TRBV12-3/TRBV12-4; D: NA; size: NA; J: TRBJ1-6; DNA: TGTGCCAGCAGTCCCCTGAGAAATTCACCCCTCCACTTT; CDR3: CASSPLRNSPLHF
V: TRBV7-2; D: NA; size: NA; J: TRBJ2-1; DNA: TGTGCCAGCAGTCGAGAGGACCGGGCGCCGCAGTTCTTC; CDR3: CASSREDRAPQFF
V: TRBV7-9; D: TRBD1; size: few; J: TRBJ2-7; DNA: TGTGCCAGCAGGAGCATGGGACAGGGGTACGAGCAGTACTTC; CDR3: CASRSMGQGYEQYF
V: TRBV18; D: TRBD1; size: NA; J: TRBJ1-1; DNA: TGTGCCAGCTCAGAGACAGGGCTGCCCACTGAAGCTTTCTTT; CDR3: CASSETGLPTEAFF
V: TRBV29-1; D: NA; size: NA; J: TRBJ2-7; DNA: TGCAGCGCCCGACTGGGAACTTACGAGCAGTACTTC; CDR3: CSARLGTYEQYF
V: TRBV5-5; D: TRBD1; size: NA; J: TRBJ2-2; DNA: TGTGCCAGCAGCCGACAGGGGGCGGGGACCGGGGAGCTGTTTTTT; CDR3: CASSRQGAGTGELFF
V: TRBV28; D: TRBD1; size: NA; J: TRBJ2-7; DNA: TGTGCCAGCAACCGACAGGGGGTACACTCCTACGAGCAGTACTTC; CDR3: CASNRQGVHSYEQYF
V: TRBV9; D: NA; size: once; J: TRBJ2-6; DNA: TGTGCCAGCAGCGCAAAGACAGTACTGGGAGACTCTGGGGCCAACGTCCTGACTTTC; CDR3: CASSAKTVLGDSGANVLTF
V: TRBV5-1; D: NA; size: NA; J: TRBJ1-2; DNA: TGCGCCAGCGGGTCGACGCCAAACTATGGCTACACCTTC; CDR3: CASGSTPNYGYTF
V: TRBV28; D: TRBD2; size: NA; J: TRBJ2-1; DNA: TGTGCCAGCAGTTCGCTAGCGGGATACGACAATGAGCAGTTCTTC; CDR3: CASSSLAGYDNEQFF
V: TRBV7-7; D: NA; size: NA; J: TRBJ2-7; DNA: TGTGCTAGCAGCTTGGCACCACAGTACGAGCAGTACTTC; CDR3: CASSLAPQYEQYF
V: TRBV3-1/TRBV3-2; D: TRBD1; size: NA; J: TRBJ2-6; DNA: TGTGCCAGCAGCCACCGGGACAGGGGGTCTGGGGCCAACGTCCTGACTTTC; CDR3: CASSHRDRGSGANVLTF
V: TRBV18; D: NA; size: NA; J: TRBJ1-3; DNA: TGTGCCAGCTCGCCCAACAGGGGAAACACCATATATTTT; CDR3: CASSPNRGNTIYF
V: TRBV19; D: NA; size: NA; J: TRBJ1-5; DNA: TGTGCCAGTAGTATGGGGCAGGGGTTTTATCAGCCCCAGCATTTT; CDR3: CASSMGQGFYQPQHF
V: TRBV2; D: TRBD2; size: NA; J: TRBJ2-1; DNA: TGTGCCAGCAGTGCGACTAGCGGGAGGGCCAATGAGCAGTTCTTC; CDR3: CASSATSGRANEQFF